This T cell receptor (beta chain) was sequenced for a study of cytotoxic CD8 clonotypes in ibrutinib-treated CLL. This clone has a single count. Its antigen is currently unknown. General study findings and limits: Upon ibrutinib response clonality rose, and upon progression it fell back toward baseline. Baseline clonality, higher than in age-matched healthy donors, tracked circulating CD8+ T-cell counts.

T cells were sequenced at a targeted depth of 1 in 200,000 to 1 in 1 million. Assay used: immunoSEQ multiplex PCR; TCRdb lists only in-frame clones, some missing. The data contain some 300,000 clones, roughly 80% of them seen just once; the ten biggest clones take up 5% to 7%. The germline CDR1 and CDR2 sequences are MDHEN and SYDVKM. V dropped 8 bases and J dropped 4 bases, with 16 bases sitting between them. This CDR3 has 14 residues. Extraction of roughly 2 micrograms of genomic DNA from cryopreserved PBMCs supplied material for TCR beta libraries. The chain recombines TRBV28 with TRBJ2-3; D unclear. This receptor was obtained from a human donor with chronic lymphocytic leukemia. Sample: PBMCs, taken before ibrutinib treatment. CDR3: CASSRPTSPDTQYF. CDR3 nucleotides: TGTGCCAGCTCGCGTCCCACCTCCCCAGATACGCAGTATTTT. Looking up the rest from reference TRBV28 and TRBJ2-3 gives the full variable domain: DVKVTQSSRYLVKRTGEKVFLECVQDMDHENMFWYRQDPGLGLRLIYFSYDVKMKEKGDIPEGYSVSREKKERFSLILESASTNQTSMYLCASSRPTSPDTQYFGPGTRLTVL.